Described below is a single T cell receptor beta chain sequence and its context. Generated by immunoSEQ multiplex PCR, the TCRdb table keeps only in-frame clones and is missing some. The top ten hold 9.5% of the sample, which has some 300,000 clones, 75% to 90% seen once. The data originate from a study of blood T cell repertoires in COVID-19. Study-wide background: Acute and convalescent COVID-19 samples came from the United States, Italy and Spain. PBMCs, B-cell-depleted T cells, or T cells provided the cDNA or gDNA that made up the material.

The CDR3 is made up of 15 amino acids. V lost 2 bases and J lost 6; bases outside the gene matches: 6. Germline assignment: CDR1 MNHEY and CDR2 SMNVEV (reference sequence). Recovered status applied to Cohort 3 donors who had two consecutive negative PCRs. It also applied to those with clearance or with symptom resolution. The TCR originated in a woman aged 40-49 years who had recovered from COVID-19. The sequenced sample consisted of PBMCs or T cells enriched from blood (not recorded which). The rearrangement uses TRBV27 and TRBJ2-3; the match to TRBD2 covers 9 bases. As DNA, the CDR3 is TGTGCCAGCAGTTTAGTGCGGGGGGGCCCCGATACGCAGTATTTT. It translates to CASSLVRGGPDTQYF.